This entry features one T cell receptor beta chain sequence. In the authors' methods: Counts of nucleated cells, estimated from reference gene primer amplification, were obtained. Measured with immunoSEQ multiplex PCR; TCRdb has only the in-frame clones, and not every one. V, J and clone size derive from that table, while D and trimming were established from the DNA sequence. The data show about 100,000 clones, with around four fifths seen just once and around an eighth held by the top ten. This record comes from a study of blood T cell repertoires in COVID-19. Study-level information: Donors in the United States, Italy and Spain gave samples during acute or convalescent COVID-19. Sources were T cells, B-cell-depleted T cells, or PBMCs; the material itself was cDNA or gDNA.

The CDR3 has 15 residues. The V end was cut by 0 bases, the J end by 5 bases, with 14 bases between. CDR1 is SGDLS, CDR2 YYNGEE, per germline. The TCR comes from a man between 50 and 59 years old with active or convalescent COVID-19. The sequenced material came from peripheral blood. The chain combines TRBV9 with TRBJ2-5; tentative D call: TRBD2 (6 bases). This chain's CDR3 is CASSVGDSSGETQYF. The CDR3 bases are TGTGCCAGCAGCGTAGGGGACTCATCAGGCGAGACCCAGTACTTC. Based on the CDR3 plus reference TRBV9 and TRBJ2-5, the full variable domain is DSGVTQTPKHLITATGQRVTLRCSPRSGDLSVYWYQQSLDQGLQFLIQYYNGEERAKGNILERFSAQQFPDLHSELNLSSLELGDSALYFCASSVGDSSGETQYFGPGTRLLVL.